The 32 T cell receptor beta chains given below trace back to one sample, sequenced in a study. TCRdb re-derived calls from the 5' RACE reads in MiXCR, one entry per CDR3 protein. The sample comprises about 41,000 distinct CDR3 sequences, about 29% of which are singletons, and less than 4% rests with the top ten. The material sequenced was memory CD4+ T cells sorted from a lymph node. The subset is: memory CD4+ T cells, CD4+CD45RO+CD25-. The receptors originated from a female donor with breast cancer.

This clonotype came up once. Given a much more abundant clone one base away, this may be a read error. The gene calls are TRBV7-2 and TRBJ1-2; 10 nucleotides align to TRBD1. CDR1 and CDR2 from the germline V gene are SGHTA and FQGNSA. The CDR3 has 15 residues. The V gene end was trimmed by 5 bases and the J gene end by 4 bases; junction bases not matched to a gene: 7. Written as DNA, the CDR3 is TGTACCAGCAGCCCCCGGGACAGGGGAATCTATGGCTACACCTTC. Its protein is CTSSPRDRGIYGYTF.

The rearrangement joins TRBV6-5 to TRBJ1-2; 7 bases fit TRBD1. The CDR3 runs to 13 residues. Unmatched junction bases numbered 13, after V lost 6 bases and J lost 12 bases. Per germline, CDR1 MNHEY and CDR2 SVGAGI. CDR3 loop: CASRTTGTAINTF. CDR3 coding DNA: TGTGCCAGCAGGACCACCGGGACAGCGATTAACACCTTC.

The chain couples TRBV4-3 to TRBJ1-5; D gene ambiguous. Per the germline V gene, CDR1 is LGHNA and CDR2 is YSLEER. The CDR3 covers 14 residues. V was trimmed by 0 bases and J by 7 bases, leaving 10 bases between them. The CDR3 coding sequence is TGCGCCAGCAGCCAAGAATATGGAGCCCAGCCCCAGCATTTT. Residues: CASSQEYGAQPQHF.

In this sample, this clonotype turned up a few times. The germline gene is not matched at one end of the junction; a read error may be the cause. The chain is built from TRBV9 and TRBJ2-1; 10 positions match TRBD2. Germline V gives CDR1 SGDLS, CDR2 YYNGEE. The CDR3 length is 14 residues. The CDR3 is CTSSVAGGNNEQFF. In DNA form, the CDR3 reads TGTACCAGCAGCGTAGCGGGAGGCAACAATGAGCAGTTCTTC.

This clonotype was detected a few times. The V call is TRBV28, the J call TRBJ1-2, with 7 bases identical to TRBD1. CDR3 size: 12 residues. V gave up 8 bases and J gave up 7 bases; unmatched junction bases: 7. From germline, CDR1 is MDHEN and CDR2 SYDVKM. The DNA of the CDR3 is TGTGCCAGCGGAAAGACAGGGTCTGGCTACACCTTC. It is translated as CASGKTGSGYTF.

The chain employs TRBV29-1 and TRBJ2-1; D tentatively fits TRBD1 or TRBD2 (5 bases each). The CDR3 is 14 residues long. V lost 7 bases and J 10 bases, leaving 23 bases between the germline ends. Germline V gives CDR1 SQVTM, CDR2 ANQGSEA. The CDR3 is CSACPSGTPGEQFF. CDR3 in DNA: TGCAGCGCATGCCCCTCCGGGACCCCAGGAGAGCAGTTCTTC.

The genes are TRBV4-2 and TRBJ2-1; 13 bases fit TRBD2. This CDR3 is built from 16 residues. Germline V gene lookup returns CDR1 LGHNA and CDR2 YNFKEQ. Trimming at V came to 2 bases and at J to 4 bases, leaving 2 bases not matched to a gene. CDR3 residues: CASSQPTSGRYNEQFF. DNA for the CDR3: TGTGCCAGCAGCCAACCGACTAGCGGGAGGTACAATGAGCAGTTCTTC.

About this clonotype: No conserved phenylalanine or tryptophan is present at the end of the CDR3, so a read error is the likely explanation. The chain couples TRBV6-5 to TRBJ1-2; maybe TRBD1 (5 bases). CDR1 is MNHEY, CDR2 SVGAGI, per germline. The CDR3 loop spans 17 amino acids. V gave up 0 bases and J gave up 4 bases, with 18 bases separating them. The CDR3 nucleotides are TGTGCCAGCAGTTACTCGGGGGGGGAAGGTTTCCCCTATGGCTACACCCTC. Protein: CASSYSGGEGFPYGYTL.

The chain employs TRBV20-1 and TRBJ2-7; the match to TRBD2 covers 7 bases. Germline loops: CDR1 DFQATT, CDR2 SNEGSKA (reference sequence). The CDR3 has 13 residues. V lost 2 bases to trimming and J lost 6 bases; unmatched junction nucleotides: 7. The CDR3 sequence is CSARPYPGGEQYF. DNA of the CDR3: TGCAGTGCTAGACCTTATCCGGGGGGCGAGCAGTACTTC.

With regard to this clonotype: One base away lies a much larger clone, so this may be a sequencing read error. This CDR3 is CAGSLGTVYSNQPQHF. Here the CDR3 DNA reads TGTGCCGGCAGCTTAGGGACAGTCTATAGCAATCAGCCCCAGCATTTT. V is TRBV5-5 and J is TRBJ1-5; 7 bases map to TRBD1. CDR1 and CDR2 from the germline V gene are SGHKS and YYEKEE (reference sequence). The CDR3 has 16 amino acids.

This chain links TRBV5-1 with TRBJ1-2, with 10 positions matching TRBD1. The V gene end was trimmed by 4 bases and the J gene end by 2 bases; junction bases not matched to a gene: 8. The CDR3 extends over 16 amino acids. CDR1 is SGHRS and CDR2 is YFSETQ in the germline V gene. CDR3 sequence reads: CASSMGQGRTNYGYTF. DNA for the CDR3: TGCGCCAGCAGCATGGGACAGGGGAGGACCAACTATGGCTACACCTTC.

This clonotype was observed a few times. This chain connects TRBV10-3 to TRBJ2-3, with TRBD2 identical over 12 bases. J gave up 2 bases and V 10 bases, and 4 bases lay outside the gene matches. This CDR3 is built from 14 residues. Germline lookup yields CDR1 ENHRY and CDR2 SYGVKD. The CDR3 bases are TGTGCCACGACTAGCGGGGGAATCACAGATACGCAGTATTTT. Its protein product is CATTSGGITDTQYF.

This clonotype has a handful of counts. The rearrangement uses TRBV24-1 and TRBJ2-6; D ambiguous. Germline CDR1 is KGHDR and CDR2 is SFDVKD. The CDR3 is 16 residues long. Trimming removed 3 bases from V and 0 bases from J, with 8 bases in between. The CDR3 nucleotides are TGTGCCACCAGTGATGTCCGGACCTCTGGGGCCAACGTCCTGACTTTC. Residues: CATSDVRTSGANVLTF.

The CDR3 DNA follows: TGCGCCAGCAGCCAAGGAGCGGGGCGACCGGATACGCAGTATTTT. It codes for CASSQGAGRPDTQYF. The chain has TRBV4-1 and TRBJ2-3; the match to TRBD2 covers 7 bases. V shed 1 base, J shed 6 bases, and the junction held 7 bases outside the gene matches. The CDR3 contains 15 residues. Per germline, CDR1 MGHRA and CDR2 YSYEKL.

J is TRBJ2-1 and V is TRBV5-6; a weak D match, TRBD1 (6 bases). This CDR3 contains 12 residues. The V end lost 5 bases, the J end lost 8 bases, and 11 bases lay between the germline ends. CDR1 is SGHDT, CDR2 YYEEEE, per germline. This CDR3 is CASSSQGHEQFF. CDR3 nucleotide sequence: TGTGCCAGCAGTTCTCAGGGGCATGAGCAGTTCTTC.

The chain combines TRBV7-9 with TRBJ2-5, with 15 bases lining up with TRBD2. Germline CDR1 is SEHNR and CDR2 is FQNEAQ (reference sequence). The CDR3 loop spans 17 amino acids. V lost 4 bases, J lost 4 bases, and 7 bases stayed unmatched. The CDR3 loop is CASSSGLAGGSGETQYF. As DNA, the CDR3 is TGTGCCAGCAGCTCGGGACTAGCGGGAGGATCGGGAGAGACCCAGTACTTC.

The rearrangement uses TRBV6-5 and TRBJ2-7; TRBD1 matches 10 bases. CDR3 size: 14 residues. The germline V gene has CDR1 MNHEY and CDR2 SVGAGI. V was clipped by 4 bases and J by 7 bases; unmatched bases: 7. The CDR3 bases are TGTGCCAGCAGTTCCGGGACAGGGGACCGAGAGCAGTACTTC. Translating gives CASSSGTGDREQYF.

A few counts support this clonotype. J is TRBJ1-3 and V is TRBV5-1; D uncertain. CDR1 is SGHRS and CDR2 is YFSETQ in the germline V gene. V shed 0 bases and J shed 0 bases, with 7 bases lying between them. The CDR3 runs to 15 residues. The CDR3 loop reads CASSLGQRSGNTIYF. In nucleotides, the CDR3 is TGCGCCAGCAGCTTGGGACAACGCTCTGGAAACACCATATATTTT.

This clonotype occurred a few times. The rearrangement joins TRBV28 to TRBJ2-5; maybe TRBD2 (6 bases). Germline lookup yields CDR1 MDHEN and CDR2 SYDVKM. The length of the CDR3 is 14 residues. V lost 2 bases, J lost 3 bases, and 10 bases lay in between. CDR3 residues: CASSLSLAEETQYF. DNA for the CDR3: TGTGCCAGCAGTTTAAGCTTAGCGGAAGAGACCCAGTACTTC.

A single count supports this clonotype. V gene TRBV5-5 combines with J gene TRBJ2-2, with TRBD2 matching over 10 bases. In germline, CDR1 is SGHKS, CDR2 YYEKEE (reference sequence). The CDR3 length is 16 residues. V shed 5 bases, J shed 0 bases, and the junction held 4 bases outside the gene matches. The CDR3 protein is CASSRTSGSNTGELFF. DNA for the CDR3: TGTGCCAGCAGTCGGACTAGCGGTTCGAACACCGGGGAGCTGTTTTTT.

The gene calls are TRBV28 and TRBJ1-3; D gene uncertain. Germline V gives CDR1 MDHEN, CDR2 SYDVKM. V was trimmed by 5 bases and J by 6 bases, leaving 11 bases between them. This CDR3 spans 13 amino acids. CDR3 sequence reads: CASSRTSKNTIYF. The CDR3 coding sequence is TGTGCCAGCAGTCGTACCAGTAAAAACACCATATATTTT.

The rearrangement uses TRBV30 and TRBJ2-7, with 11 bases identical to TRBD2. The CDR3 runs to 16 residues. The ends lost 2 bases at V and 1 base at J; junction bases unmatched: 7. The germline CDR1 and CDR2 sequences are GTSNPN and SVGIG (reference sequence). CDR3 amino acids: CAWSPWGLADSYEQYF. Written as DNA, the CDR3 is TGTGCCTGGAGTCCTTGGGGACTAGCGGATTCCTACGAGCAGTACTTC.

This clonotype was recorded many times. This chain connects TRBV12-3 or TRBV12-4 to TRBJ1-1; no reliable D call. The CDR3 consists of 11 residues. V lost 6 bases, J lost 4 bases, and 6 bases lay in between. The CDR3 is CASRKGTEAFF. The CDR3 coding sequence is TGTGCCAGCAGGAAGGGCACTGAAGCTTTCTTT.

This clonotype was found a few times. V is TRBV7-2 and J is TRBJ2-7; D gene uncertain. The CDR3 loop spans 14 amino acids. The germline gives CDR1 SGHTA, CDR2 FQGNSA. V lost 5 bases and J 2 bases, leaving 13 bases between the germline ends. CDR3 DNA sequence: TGTGCCAGCAGCCCCCGAAGTCGGGCCTACGAGCAGTACTTC. This gives the protein CASSPRSRAYEQYF.

This clonotype was counted between two and nine times. The chain employs TRBV20-1 and TRBJ2-1; D is possibly TRBD2 (5 bases). This CDR3 has 15 residues. Trimming took 0 bases from V and 5 from J, leaving 14 bases between them. From germline, CDR1 is DFQATT and CDR2 SNEGSKA (reference sequence). Here the CDR3 DNA reads TGCAGTGCTAGAGATACTCGACGAGGGCACAATGAGCAGTTCTTC. Translating it yields CSARDTRRGHNEQFF.

This clonotype showed up just a few times. The chain carries TRBV28 and TRBJ2-2; 7 bases agree with TRBD2. Trimming took 0 bases from V and 4 from J; bases not matched to a gene: 5. The CDR3 is made up of 16 amino acids. The germline gives CDR1 MDHEN, CDR2 SYDVKM. This CDR3 reads CASSLWRERPTGELFF. The CDR3 DNA reads as TGTGCCAGCAGTTTATGGCGGGAGAGGCCCACCGGGGAGCTGTTTTTT.

CDR3 loop: CASSDSLNTEAFF. The DNA for the CDR3 is TGTGCCAGCAGTGACAGCTTGAACACTGAAGCTTTCTTT. The V and J genes are TRBV6-4 and TRBJ1-1; no firm D call. Per the germline V gene, CDR1 is MRHNA and CDR2 is SNTAGT. The CDR3 loop spans 13 amino acids. The germline V and J ends were trimmed by 2 bases and 0 bases, with 4 bases remaining between them.

This clonotype was observed a few times. The rearrangement links TRBV2 to TRBJ1-1; D is undetermined. The germline V gene has CDR1 SNHLY and CDR2 FYNNEI. The CDR3 spans 13 residues. V was cut by 7 bases and J by 8 bases, with 17 bases left in between. The CDR3 DNA reads TGTGCCAGCAACCTGACACCTCTGGCGGAAGCTTTCTTT. Encoded protein: CASNLTPLAEAFF.

Concerning this clonotype: With a much larger clone just one base away, this may be a read error. The V and J genes are TRBV29-1 and TRBJ2-7; D unclear. The CDR3 extends over 12 amino acids. CDR1 and CDR2 from the germline V gene are SQVTM and ANQGSEA. Trimming shortened V by 4 bases and J by 11 bases, and 18 bases separated the two germline ends. Written as DNA, the CDR3 is TGCAGCGTTGTTATTAGTTCCCGAGGCAAGTACTTC. This codes for CSVVISSRGKYF.

The chain recombines TRBV24-1 with TRBJ1-1, with D tentatively TRBD1 (5 bases). CDR1 and CDR2 from the germline V gene are KGHDR and SFDVKD. Trimming took off 4 bases at V and 4 bases at J, with 9 bases between the two ends. CDR3 size: 13 residues. The CDR3 here is CATSERDLTEAFF. In nucleotides, the CDR3 is TGTGCCACCAGTGAAAGGGACCTCACTGAAGCTTTCTTT.

This clonotype was picked up a small number of times. This chain uses TRBV11-2 with TRBJ2-3; TRBD1 agrees at 9 bases. V was pared by 5 bases and J by 3 bases, with 6 bases of the junction left unmatched. Per the germline V gene, CDR1 is SGHAT and CDR2 is FQNNGV. There are 15 residues in the CDR3. The DNA for the CDR3 is TGTGCCAGCAGCCCCAGGACAGGGGTGACAGATACGCAGTATTTT. Translation gives CASSPRTGVTDTQYF.

This clonotype was found many times. The rearrangement links TRBV5-1 to TRBJ2-3; D is ambiguous. Per the germline V gene, CDR1 is SGHRS and CDR2 is YFSETQ. V gave up 4 bases and J gave up 0 bases, with 12 bases separating them. CDR3 length: 15 amino acids. CDR3 region: CASSGDGTSTDTQYF. For the CDR3, the DNA is TGCGCCAGCAGCGGCGATGGCACTAGCACAGATACGCAGTATTTT.